This T cell receptor beta chain was recorded in a study of cytomegalovirus exposure and HLA in healthy donors. Across the study: About 80 million unique TCRs from HLA-typed donors were held in an early data release.

Study-wide findings and caveats: Donors were assumed by presence/absence analyses to have roughly uniform sequencing depth.

Germline V CDR1 and CDR2: MNHNS, SASEGT. J was trimmed by 0 bases and V by 3 bases; bases with no gene match: 2. The length of the CDR3 is 15 residues. Researchers ran the PCR with 60 Vbeta and 13 Jbeta primers. Study processing details: The authors later counted around 80 million unique TCR beta chains, some 10 million of them shared. Assay used: immunoSEQ multiplex PCR; TCRdb lists only in-frame clones, some missing. Clonal size and the V and J genes are those of that table, whereas D and trimming came from the DNA. The data contain about 150,000 clones, about 80% of them singletons. On this clone itself: Its cognate antigen is unknown.

Material for sequencing was PBMCs. This chain connects TRBV6-1 to TRBJ1-5; 7 bases agree with TRBD1. This clonotype was obtained from a woman aged 30 to 39 in good health and CMV-seronegative. The CDR3 is CASSEGQYSNQPQHF. CDR3 sequence (DNA): TGTGCCAGCAGTGAGGGACAGTATAGCAATCAGCCCCAGCATTTT.